The rows below give T cell receptor beta chains drawn from one sample of a study of blood T cell repertoires in COVID-19. This table comes from immunoSEQ multiplex PCR, and its TCRdb copy is limited to in-frame clones, with some not included. The data contain around 260,000 clones, 70% to 90% of them singletons. Specimen: PBMCs or T cells enriched from blood (not recorded which). These receptor sequences come from a woman aged 25 to 39 who had recovered from COVID-19. The CDR3 runs from the conserved cysteine through the conserved F or W. Fields, in order: CDR3 DNA, CDR3 protein, V gene, clone size, J gene, D gene. D genes are given only for firm matches. Not every row has a clone size; where given, it reads once, few, many or a size class.

TGTGCCAGCAGTCAAGTTCCCGGGACAGCCACTAACTATGGCTACACCTTC CASSQVPGTATNYGYTF TRBV7-9 . TRBJ1-2 TRBD1
TGTGCCAGCACGAACAGGGATGGTCAGCCCCAGCATTTT CASTNRDGQPQHF TRBV11-2 few TRBJ1-5 .
TGTGCCAGCAGCTCACAGGACAGGGGTTCTGGCTACACCTTC CASSSQDRGSGYTF TRBV7-9 . TRBJ1-2 TRBD1
TGTGCCAGCAGCCCGGAGGCGGCTAATGAAAAACTGTTTTTT CASSPEAANEKLFF TRBV7-2 few TRBJ1-4 .
TGTGCCAGCAGTCTCATTAGCTCCTATAATTCACCCCTCCACTTT CASSLISSYNSPLHF TRBV6-4 . TRBJ1-6 .
TGTGCCAGCAGTTTTTCACCGACAGGGCTTGGTGAAAAACTGTTTTTT CASSFSPTGLGEKLFF TRBV6-5 . TRBJ1-4 TRBD1
TGTGCCAGTAGTATGGGCATCAACTCCTACAATGAGCAGTTCTTC CASSMGINSYNEQFF TRBV19 . TRBJ2-1 .
TGTGCCAGCAGCAGGGGGGGGATCTCCTACAATGAGCAGTTCTTC CASSRGGISYNEQFF TRBV7-6 . TRBJ2-1 .
TGTGCCAGCAGTGAAATCGGGGAGGGGGACTATGGCTACACCTTC CASSEIGEGDYGYTF TRBV6-1 . TRBJ1-2 .
TGTGCCAGCAGCCAAGATCGCGGGAGGGCCAGGAATGAGCAGTTCTTC CASSQDRGRARNEQFF TRBV4-2 . TRBJ2-1 TRBD2
TGTGCCAGCAGCCGCCGGACGGGACAGGGGCCTAACTATGGCTACACCTTC CASSRRTGQGPNYGYTF TRBV5-6 . TRBJ1-2 TRBD1
TGTGCCAGCAGCTCAACAGGCCGCTCTGGAAACACCATATATTTT CASSSTGRSGNTIYF TRBV7-9 . TRBJ1-3 .
TGTGCCAGCAAGGAGGGACAGGGACGGGGTTGGGCTTTCTTT CASKEGQGRGWAFF TRBV6-5 . TRBJ1-1 TRBD1
TGTGCCATCAGTAGGGACAGGCCTTCCTACGAGCAGTACTTC CAISRDRPSYEQYF TRBV10-3 . TRBJ2-7 TRBD1
TGTGCCAGCAGTTTATGGGCGGGAGTGCTCCCATACAATGAGCAGTTCTTC CASSLWAGVLPYNEQFF TRBV28 . TRBJ2-1 TRBD2
TGCAGTGCTAGTCTGCAGAATAGCAATCAGCCCCAGCATTTT CSASLQNSNQPQHF TRBV20-1 . TRBJ1-5 .
TGTGCCTGGAGTGTCTTCAGGGTTGGCTACACCTTC CAWSVFRVGYTF TRBV30 . TRBJ1-2 .
TGTGCCTCCACCCGGGACAGGCGGGGCGGGGAGCTGTTTTTT CASTRDRRGGELFF TRBV3-1/TRBV3-2 few TRBJ2-2 TRBD1
TGTGCCAGTAGTAAGGTAATCGGGCAGGGGGCAACGAACACTGAAGCTTTCTTT CASSKVIGQGATNTEAFF TRBV19 . TRBJ1-1 TRBD1
TGCGCCAGCAGCTTGGAACCCCCCTATTACGAGCAGTACTTC CASSLEPPYYEQYF TRBV5-1 . TRBJ2-7 .
TGTGCCTGGACCCGGGGGGGCCGTGATACGCAGTATTTT CAWTRGGRDTQYF TRBV30 . TRBJ2-3 TRBD2
TGTGCCAGCAGCCAATGGGACAGGGCGACAACTGAAGCTTTCTTT CASSQWDRATTEAFF TRBV4-2 . TRBJ1-1 TRBD1
TGTGCCAGCAGTTCCCTGACAGGGGGATACGAGCAGTACTTC CASSSLTGGYEQYF TRBV6-5 once TRBJ2-7 TRBD1
TGTGCCAGCAGCCAAGCGGGACAGGGTTCCTATGGCTACACCTTC CASSQAGQGSYGYTF TRBV3-1/TRBV3-2 . TRBJ1-2 TRBD1
TGCGCCAGCAGCTCAGACACAGATACGCAGTATTTT CASSSDTDTQYF TRBV5-1 . TRBJ2-3 .
TGTGCCAGCAGCTTGGAAACCGGGACACCACTCCGCACCTTC CASSLETGTPLRTF TRBV5-8 . TRBJ1-2 .
TGTGCCAGCAGCGTAGCCCAGGACAGCATGAACACTGAAGCTTTCTTT CASSVAQDSMNTEAFF TRBV9 . TRBJ1-1 .
TGTGCCAGCAGCAAAGCTATCAGGGGAGATGCTTTTAAAGGCTACACCTTC CASSKAIRGDAFKGYTF TRBV21-1 . TRBJ1-2 .
TGTGCCAGCAGCGGGGTAGGACAAAGCTCCTACGAGCAGTACTTC CASSGVGQSSYEQYF TRBV5-4 once TRBJ2-7 .
TGCGCCAGCAGCCCAGATGCAACTAATGAAAAACTGTTTTTT CASSPDATNEKLFF TRBV5-1 . TRBJ1-4 .
TGTGCCAGCAGTCCGAGGACAGGCCGGGGGATGGCTGGAAACACCATATATTTT CASSPRTGRGMAGNTIYF TRBV27 . TRBJ1-3 TRBD1
TGCGCCAGCAGCCAAGAGGGGGCCCCTGCGGAGCCCCAGCATTTT CASSQEGAPAEPQHF TRBV4-1 . TRBJ1-5 .
TGTGCCAGCAGCCAAGCCGGGACAGACAATTCACCCCTCCACTTT CASSQAGTDNSPLHF TRBV14 . TRBJ1-6 TRBD1
TGTGCCAGCACCCCAGGACTTAACTATGGCTACACCTTC CASTPGLNYGYTF TRBV7-8 . TRBJ1-2 .
TGTGCCAGTAGTATTCTCCCAGGCACATACGAGCAGTACTTC CASSILPGTYEQYF TRBV19 . TRBJ2-7 .
TGTGCCACCAGCAGAGATCCCCCAATATTGGACAGGGGAGTCTCTGGAAACACCATATATTTT CATSRDPPILDRGVSGNTIYF TRBV15 . TRBJ1-3 TRBD1
TGTGCCACCAGTGCCGATATAGCGGGAGATCTTGGGGAGCTGTTTTTT CATSADIAGDLGELFF TRBV24-1 . TRBJ2-2 TRBD2
TGTGCCAGCAGTGTCCCGGCGGGGGGGCCCACCGGGGAGCTGTTTTTT CASSVPAGGPTGELFF TRBV6-1 . TRBJ2-2 TRBD2
TGTGCCAGCAGTTTATCCCGGACAAACTATGGCTACACCTTC CASSLSRTNYGYTF TRBV27 once TRBJ1-2 .
TGTGCCAGCAGCTTTCAAGCTGGTGGCAATCAGCCCCAGCATTTT CASSFQAGGNQPQHF TRBV7-2 . TRBJ1-5 .
TGTGCCAGCTCACCACCTAGCGGGAGGGCCATCCCCTACAATGAGCAGTTCTTC CASSPPSGRAIPYNEQFF TRBV18 . TRBJ2-1 TRBD2
TGTGCCTGGGACGTAAGGGGTGGCTACACCTTC CAWDVRGGYTF TRBV30 . TRBJ1-2 .
TGTGCCAGCAGCTTGGATCTAAAACAGAATGAAAAACTGTTTTTT CASSLDLKQNEKLFF TRBV5-4 . TRBJ1-4 .
TGTGCCAGCAGTGAAGACCCTCAGGGGGCTGTATCAGATACGCAGTATTTT CASSEDPQGAVSDTQYF TRBV6-4 . TRBJ2-3 TRBD1
TGTGCCAGCTCAAAGGGACTAGCGGGGGGTACTGAGCAGTTCTTC CASSKGLAGGTEQFF TRBV18 . TRBJ2-1 TRBD2
TGTGCCAGCAGGCAAACAGGTCCTGGAAACACCATATATTTT CASRQTGPGNTIYF TRBV27 . TRBJ1-3 .
TGTGCCAGCAGGACCGACAGGGGAACCTACGAGCAGTACTTC CASRTDRGTYEQYF TRBV27 . TRBJ2-7 TRBD1
TGTGCCAGCAGTTTTAGAGGAAATGAGCAGTTCTTC CASSFRGNEQFF TRBV27 . TRBJ2-1 .
TGTGCCAGCAGCTTAACAGGGGGAGATGGCTACACCTTC CASSLTGGDGYTF TRBV5-6 few TRBJ1-2 TRBD1
TGTGCCACCCGAGACAGGGGGACCTTGAACACTGAAGCTTTCTTT CATRDRGTLNTEAFF TRBV10-3 few TRBJ1-1 TRBD1
TGTGCCAGCAGCCAAGTACTAAACGAGCAGTACTTC CASSQVLNEQYF TRBV14 . TRBJ2-7 .
TGTGCCAGCAGCTTCAGAGGGGGTGGCTCACCCCTCCACTTT CASSFRGGGSPLHF TRBV7-2 . TRBJ1-6 .
TGTGCCAGCAGCAAAGCCCGCAGGGTAGGAGGCTACACCTTC CASSKARRVGGYTF TRBV21-1 . TRBJ1-2 .
TGTGCCATCAGTCCCGGGGGAGATGGCTACACCTTC CAISPGGDGYTF TRBV10-3 . TRBJ1-2 .
TGTGCCAGCTCACCAGGCAGGGTCGGTGAAGCTTTCTTT CASSPGRVGEAFF TRBV18 . TRBJ1-1 .
TGTGCCAGCAGCTTCGCGGACTGGGATGAGCAGTTCTTC CASSFADWDEQFF TRBV11-2 . TRBJ2-1 .
TGTGCCAGCTCAGCTCGCCTAGACAGGGGCTACGAGCAGTACTTC CASSARLDRGYEQYF TRBV18 . TRBJ2-7 TRBD1
TGTGCCAGCAGTTTACCCGACAGCTATAGCAATCAGCCCCAGCATTTT CASSLPDSYSNQPQHF TRBV28 . TRBJ1-5 .
TGTGCCAGCAGCCAAGTGGGGGCCGATACAGATACGCAGTATTTT CASSQVGADTDTQYF TRBV4-2 once TRBJ2-3 .
TGTGCCAGCTCACCACGACAGGGGGAAGCTTTCTTT CASSPRQGEAFF TRBV18 . TRBJ1-1 TRBD1